This T cell receptor (beta chain) was profiled in a study of blood T cell repertoires in COVID-19. A word on this clone: Other nucleotide sequences from this sample produce the same CDR3.

The table came from immunoSEQ multiplex PCR; TCRdb's copy has only in-frame clones and leaves some out. The sample carries 310,000 or so clones, roughly 90% recorded once. Germline V lookup: CDR1 KGHSH, CDR2 LQKENI. Trimming cost V 2 bases and J 7 bases, with 12 bases left between them. The CDR3 has 15 residues. Cohorts were determined from participant-reported clinical history. The V and J genes are TRBV18 and TRBJ1-6, with D possibly TRBD1 on 5 matching bases. This receptor was taken from a woman younger than 30 with acute COVID-19. Source material: PBMCs or T cells enriched from blood (not recorded which). The CDR3 DNA reads TGTGCCAGCTCACCAGGGCAGGGTTACAATTCACCCCTCCACTTT. Its translation is CASSPGQGYNSPLHF.